Sequencing of this T cell receptor (beta chain) was carried out in a study of T cells in Graves' hyperthyroidism and ophthalmopathy. TCR beta CDR3 regions were amplified from RNA. The HTBI primer set was used in a first-round RT-PCR of the TCR CDR3. MiXCR, applied by TCRdb to the multiplex PCR reads, yields one record per CDR3 protein. The sample shows 30,000 to 35,000 distinct CDR3 sequences, 40% to 65% of them seen only once. The germline gives CDR1 MNHEY, CDR2 SMNVEV (reference sequence). Trimming left V 5 bases short and J 4 bases short, with 12 bases between. The CDR3 runs to 15 residues. About this clonotype itself: A much larger clone is a single base away; this may be a read error.

Sequencing used blood. The clonotype originates from a woman aged 35 to 49 with Graves' ophthalmopathy. The chain links TRBV27 to TRBJ2-6; D is possibly TRBD2 (6 bases). The CDR3: CASSLGGMGANVLTF. DNA for the CDR3: TGTGCCAGCAGTCTCGGAGGGATGGGGGCCAACGTCCTGACTTTC.